This passage covers 32 T cell receptor beta chains from one sample sequenced in a study of glioma-infiltrating T cells. The iRepertoire nested amplicon-rescue multiplex PCR amplified TCR alpha and beta CDR3s from RNA. TCRdb analysed the multiplex PCR reads with MiXCR anew, one entry per CDR3 protein. Found here are more than 100,000 distinct CDR3 sequences, 25% to 30% of them singletons; the top ten hold about 40%. Sequences were obtained from glioma tissue, nonneoplastic brain tissue, or PBMCs (not recorded which). The receptors come from a human donor with low-grade glioma or glioblastoma, undergoing nonglioma brain surgery, or in good health (not recorded which).

As to this clonotype: Given a much more abundant clone one base away, this may be a read error. The gene calls are TRBV7-3 and TRBJ1-1; 8 bases line up with TRBD1. This CDR3 has 14 residues. Trimming took 5 bases from V and 3 from J; bases not matched to a gene: 5. The V gene's germline CDR1 is SGHTA and CDR2 FQGTGA. CDR3 sequence reads: CASSPGQGHTEAFF. In DNA form, the CDR3 reads TGTGCCAGCAGCCCCGGACAGGGCCACACTGAAGCTTTCTTT.

This rearrangement joins TRBV19 to TRBJ2-7, with a possible D match to TRBD1 (6 bases). Trimming removed 1 base from V and 3 bases from J, with 10 bases in between. The CDR3 extends over 14 amino acids. Germline V gene lookup returns CDR1 LNHDA and CDR2 SQIVND (reference sequence). The CDR3 region is CASSIAQGNYEQYF. The CDR3 DNA sequence: TGTGCCAGTAGTATAGCCCAGGGGAACTACGAGCAGTACTTC.

This rearrangement joins TRBV7-2 to TRBJ1-3; no definite D call. With 4 bases removed from V and 0 bases from J, the gap between germline ends came to 10 bases. This CDR3 contains 15 residues. The germline gives CDR1 SGHTA, CDR2 FQGNSA. The CDR3 sequence is CASSSLSYSGNTIYF. The DNA of the CDR3 is TGTGCCAGCAGCTCCCTCAGTTACTCTGGAAACACCATATATTTT.

The table lists this clonotype with many counts. This sequence joins TRBV6-1 and TRBJ2-4; 10 nucleotides match TRBD2. Per the germline V gene, CDR1 is MNHNS and CDR2 is SASEGT. V lost 5 bases, J lost 0 bases, and 13 bases stayed unmatched. This CDR3 region has 19 residues. As DNA, the CDR3 is TGTGCCAGCAGTCCCTCTTCTAGCGGGGGCCAACTAGCCAAAAACATTCAGTACTTC. This codes for CASSPSSSGGQLAKNIQYF.

This clonotype occurred many times. The chain combines TRBV7-2 with TRBJ1-1, with D tentatively TRBD1 (5 bases). The V end lost 4 bases, the J end lost 10 bases, and 16 bases lay between the germline ends. This CDR3 has 13 residues. Germline V gives CDR1 SGHTA, CDR2 FQGNSA. CDR3 DNA: TGTGCCAGCAGCTCCCAAAACCGGGGCCGAGCTTTCTTT. Translated: CASSSQNRGRAFF.

The J gene is TRBJ1-4, the V gene TRBV3-1; 10 nucleotides align to TRBD1. The CDR3 totals 14 residues. Unmatched junction bases numbered 5, after V lost 6 bases and J lost 7 bases. The germline V gene has CDR1 LGHDT and CDR2 YNNKEL (reference sequence). In DNA form, the CDR3 reads TGTGCCAGCAGGGCCGGGACAGGGGTTGAAAAACTGTTTTTT. Its protein is CASRAGTGVEKLFF. The full variable domain, its missing parts supplied by reference TRBV3-1 and TRBJ1-4, is DTAVSQTPKYLVTQMGNDKSIKCEQNLGHDTMYWYKQDSKKFLKIMFSYNNKELIINETVPNRFSPKSPDKAHLNLHINSLELGDSAVYFCASRAGTGVEKLFFGSGTQLSVL.

The CDR3 here is CASSFGFSGIGQETQYF. CDR3 coding DNA: TGTGCCAGCAGTTTCGGGTTTAGCGGGATCGGCCAAGAGACCCAGTACTTC. This chain links TRBV28 with TRBJ2-5, with 8 bases matching TRBD2. The J segment lost 1 base and the V segment lost 3 bases, leaving 10 bases of the junction unmatched. Looked up from germline, CDR1 is MDHEN and CDR2 is SYDVKM. The CDR3 runs 17 residues. Full variable domain (missing parts from reference TRBV28 and TRBJ2-5): DVKVTQSSRYLVKRTGEKVFLECVQDMDHENMFWYRQDPGLGLRLIYFSYDVKMKEKGDIPEGYSVSREKKERFSLILESASTNQTSMYLCASSFGFSGIGQETQYFGPGTRLLVL.

The chain joins TRBV29-1 to TRBJ2-3; the match to TRBD1 covers 8 bases. Germline CDR1 SQVTM, CDR2 ANQGSEA. After removal of 4 bases from V and 4 bases from J, the junction contained 10 bases not matched to a gene. This CDR3 comprises 15 residues. The CDR3 loop reads CSVGGDRSTPDTQYF. The DNA of the CDR3 is TGCAGCGTTGGGGGGGACAGGAGTACGCCAGATACGCAGTATTTT.

This clonotype was counted at least ten times. This chain links TRBV12-3 or TRBV12-4 with TRBJ2-3; 8 bases line up with TRBD2. This CDR3 has 16 amino acids. Trimming at V came to 8 bases and at J to 2 bases, leaving 12 bases not matched to a gene. The CDR3 protein is CASHPFGAGVTDTQYF. DNA for the CDR3: TGTGCCAGCCACCCCTTTGGAGCGGGGGTCACAGATACGCAGTATTTT.

This CDR3 is CASSQDGGGPGTQYF. DNA for the CDR3: TGCGCCAGCAGCCAAGATGGTGGGGGGCCGGGTACGCAGTATTTT. The rearrangement joins TRBV4-1 to TRBJ2-3, with D perhaps matching TRBD1 or TRBD2 (6 bases each). Between the trimmed V and J ends, which lost 0 bases and 8 bases, there was a span of 15 bases. The CDR3 is made up of 15 amino acids. Germline lookup yields CDR1 MGHRA and CDR2 YSYEKL.

This clonotype was seen many times. The V and J genes are TRBV6-1 and TRBJ2-3; 12 bases align to TRBD2. The J segment lost 4 bases and the V segment lost 6 bases, leaving 8 bases of the junction unmatched. The CDR3 contains 16 residues. Per the germline V gene, CDR1 is MNHNS and CDR2 is SASEGT. The CDR3 here is CASRSNLAGGPDTQYF. In DNA form, the CDR3 reads TGTGCCAGCAGATCCAACCTAGCGGGGGGGCCAGATACGCAGTATTTT.

This clonotype was seen only a few times. The genes are TRBV19 and TRBJ2-3; 7 bases fit TRBD2. Unmatched junction bases numbered 7, after V lost 5 bases and J lost 5 bases. The CDR3 loop spans 14 amino acids. Germline CDR1 is LNHDA and CDR2 is SQIVND (reference sequence). The CDR3 sequence is CASSDQRGVDTQYF. The DNA of the CDR3 is TGTGCCAGTAGTGACCAGCGGGGAGTAGATACGCAGTATTTT.

A note on this clonotype: With a much larger clone just one base away, this may be a read error. CDR3 in DNA: TGCAGTGCTAACGAAGGGGCGAAAGCTTTCTTT. Translating it yields CSANEGAKAFF. The chain uses TRBV20-1 and TRBJ1-1, with a tentative D call TRBD1 (5 bases). The CDR3 sequence is 11 residues long. Trimming removed 4 bases at V and 9 bases at J, with 12 bases between. Germline CDR1 and CDR2: DFQATT and SNEGSKA (reference sequence).

Comment on this clonotype: This may stem from a read error, because a much larger clone lies one nucleotide away. No conserved phenylalanine or tryptophan is present at the end of the CDR3, so a read error is the likely explanation. The J gene is TRBJ1-2, the V gene TRBV2; no reliable D call. The CDR3 is made up of 13 amino acids. Germline V gene data show CDR1 as SNHLY and CDR2 as FYNNEI. Trimming pared 7 bases from V and 4 bases from J, leaving 13 bases between. The CDR3 sequence: CASTQSAVYGYTL. In DNA form, the CDR3 reads TGTGCCAGCACACAGTCGGCAGTCTATGGCTACACCTTA.

The chain joins TRBV11-2 to TRBJ2-3; 10 bases match TRBD2. CDR1 is SGHAT and CDR2 is FQNNGV in the germline V gene. The J segment lost 5 bases and the V segment lost 5 bases, leaving 4 bases of the junction unmatched. The CDR3 is 14 amino acids. Here the CDR3 DNA reads TGTGCCAGCAGCCTTTCTAGCGGGGGAGATACGCAGTATTTT. It codes for CASSLSSGGDTQYF.

V is TRBV7-2 and J is TRBJ2-7, with 11 bases lining up with TRBD2. The CDR3 has 15 amino acids. V was clipped by 5 bases and J by 6 bases; unmatched bases: 9. CDR1 is SGHTA, CDR2 FQGNSA, per germline. CDR3: CASSVNSGGAGEQYF. CDR3 DNA: TGTGCCAGCAGCGTGAATAGCGGGGGGGCCGGCGAGCAGTACTTC.

This clonotype showed up just a few times. The chain recombines TRBV4-3 with TRBJ1-3; D is ambiguous. Germline values: CDR1 LGHNA, CDR2 YSLEER. Trimming pared 1 base from V and 2 bases from J, leaving 6 bases between. This CDR3 contains 14 residues. The chain's CDR3 is CASSQVTAGNTIYF. As DNA, the CDR3 is TGCGCCAGCAGCCAAGTCACAGCTGGAAACACCATATATTTT.

The chain has TRBV19 and TRBJ2-1; 14 bases line up with TRBD2. From germline, CDR1 is LNHDA and CDR2 SQIVND (reference sequence). The CDR3 extends over 15 amino acids. V dropped 5 bases and J dropped 12; count of bases not matched to a gene: 9. The CDR3, as DNA: TGTGCCAGTAGTCCACGGACTAGCGGGGGGCAGGGGCAGTTCTTC. It codes for CASSPRTSGGQGQFF.

In its sample, this clonotype was seen many times. The chain couples TRBV3-1 to TRBJ2-5; D is ambiguous. Germline-derived CDR1 and CDR2 are LGHDT and YNNKEL (reference sequence). This CDR3 is built from 14 residues. V was pared by 3 bases and J by 2 bases, with 10 bases between. CDR3 sequence (DNA): TGTGCCAGCAGCCACCCTGACTCACAAGAGACCCAGTACTTC. Its translation is CASSHPDSQETQYF.

This clonotype has a single count. J is TRBJ2-1 and V is TRBV5-6; D call uncertain. Trimming stripped 7 bases from V and 0 bases from J, with 11 bases between. Germline V gene data show CDR1 as SGHDT and CDR2 as YYEEEE. This CDR3 is built from 14 residues. The chain's CDR3 is CASGLVGSYNEQFF. CDR3 in DNA: TGTGCCAGCGGTTTAGTGGGCTCCTACAATGAGCAGTTCTTC.

This clonotype occurred many times. The chain employs TRBV3-1 and TRBJ2-7; D gene uncertain. V was cut by 0 bases and J by 12 bases, with 12 bases left in between. This CDR3 is built from 12 residues. Germline V gene data show CDR1 as LGHDT and CDR2 as YNNKEL (reference sequence). The CDR3 loop reads CASSQDTRHPYF. The DNA of the CDR3 is TGTGCCAGCAGCCAAGATACCAGACACCCGTACTTC.

V is TRBV7-9 and J is TRBJ1-3; 7 bases line up with TRBD1. This CDR3 has 16 residues. Germline V gives CDR1 SEHNR, CDR2 FQNEAQ (reference sequence). Trimming at V came to 5 bases and at J to 3 bases, leaving 10 bases not matched to a gene. CDR3 protein: CASSRRTGANGNTIYF. As DNA, the CDR3 is TGTGCCAGCAGCCGAAGGACAGGAGCTAATGGAAACACCATATATTTT.

To note about this clonotype: The conserved final phenylalanine or tryptophan is absent from the CDR3, which likely points to a read error. The rearrangement links TRBV27 to TRBJ1-2; no clear D gene. V was pared by 8 bases and J by 8 bases, with 21 bases between. Germline V gene data show CDR1 as MNHEY and CDR2 as SMNVEV (reference sequence). The length of the CDR3 is 14 residues. CDR3 bases: TGTGCCAGCCGCATTGGCCCCGAAAAGAGGGGCTACACCTTA. Translation gives CASRIGPEKRGYTL.

A few counts support this clonotype. The chain carries TRBV29-1 and TRBJ2-5, with no clear D. Trimming stripped 4 bases from V and 0 bases from J, with 9 bases between. Germline V gives CDR1 SQVTM, CDR2 ANQGSEA. This CDR3 has 13 residues. The CDR3 sequence is CSVVMRYQETQYF. For the CDR3, the DNA is TGCAGCGTTGTCATGAGGTACCAAGAGACCCAGTACTTC.

This clonotype was seen a few times. The chain joins TRBV4-2 to TRBJ2-7, with D unclear. This CDR3 is 12 amino acids long. CDR1 LGHNA and CDR2 YNFKEQ come from the germline V gene. V lost 4 bases and J lost 7, with 11 bases in between. CDR3 residues: CASSPPAGEQYF. The CDR3 DNA reads as TGTGCCAGCAGCCCCCCCGCCGGGGAGCAGTACTTC.

Points on this clonotype: One end of the junction is discordant with germline, which a read error may explain. V usage is TRBV19 and J usage is TRBJ1-5, with D maybe TRBD1 (5 bases). There are 13 residues in the CDR3. Looked up from germline, CDR1 is LNHDA and CDR2 is SQIVND (reference sequence). This CDR3 is CASRVGLNQPHHF. The CDR3 nucleotides are TGTGCCAGTCGAGTGGGACTGAATCAGCCCCATCATTTT.

J is TRBJ1-1 and V is TRBV7-2; D unresolved. V shed 4 bases and J shed 10 bases, with 13 bases lying between them. The CDR3 is 12 residues long. From germline, CDR1 is SGHTA and CDR2 FQGNSA. The DNA for the CDR3 is TGTGCCAGCAGCTCTTTCGTACAAGGAGCTTTCTTT. Translating gives CASSSFVQGAFF.

This clonotype was seen ten or more times. V usage is TRBV20-1 and J usage is TRBJ2-5; D unresolved. Germline V CDR1 and CDR2: DFQATT, SNEGSKA (reference sequence). The CDR3 totals 10 residues. Trimming cost V 3 bases and J 5 bases, with 4 bases left between them. CDR3 nucleotides: TGCAGTGCTAGGTGGGAGACCCAGTACTTC. As protein: CSARWETQYF.

The chain is built from TRBV20-1 and TRBJ2-2; 11 nucleotides match TRBD2. The length of the CDR3 is 15 residues. Losses at the gene ends were 5 bases for V and 7 bases for J; bases not matched to a gene: 9. Germline loops: CDR1 DFQATT, CDR2 SNEGSKA (reference sequence). CDR3: CSAGVSGGAVGELFF. CDR3 DNA: TGCAGTGCTGGAGTTAGCGGGGGGGCAGTCGGGGAGCTGTTTTTT.

With regard to this clonotype: At one end the junction does not follow the germline gene, possibly because of a read error. The chain employs TRBV10-2 and TRBJ1-5; a possible D gene is TRBD1 (5 bases). The CDR3 consists of 16 residues. Germline V CDR1 and CDR2: WSHSY, SAAADI. This CDR3 is CASRSGRREPPKPQNF. The CDR3, as DNA: TGCGCCAGCAGATCAGGGAGACGAGAACCCCCAAAACCCCAGAATTTT.

The gene calls are TRBV4-1 and TRBJ2-5; the D gene is possibly TRBD2 (6 bases). Germline lookup yields CDR1 MGHRA and CDR2 YSYEKL. Trimming removed 8 bases from V and 0 bases from J, with 19 bases in between. CDR3 length equals 16 residues. CDR3 DNA: TGCGCCAGCGGCCCTGAGCGGGTGGGATACCAAGAGACCCAGTACTTC. It specifies CASGPERVGYQETQYF.

The CDR3 sequence is CASSQLGHRSEQYF. Written as DNA, the CDR3 is TGTGCCAGCAGCCAATTAGGACACCGGAGCGAGCAGTACTTC. This chain uses TRBV14 with TRBJ2-7; weak D call: TRBD1 (5 bases). Deletions cut 2 bases from V and 6 bases from J, with 14 bases between. The CDR3 totals 14 residues. The germline V gene encodes CDR1 SGHDN and CDR2 FVKESK.